This T cell receptor (beta chain) is from a study of radiotherapy plus CTLA-4 blockade in lung cancer (dated by TCRdb to 2016 to 2019). A note on the overall study: Objective responses were observed in 15% to 20% of enrolled patients, and disease control was achieved in roughly 30%.

The study tested focal radiation therapy combined with CTLA-4 blockade (ipilimumab) in patients with chemo-refractory metastatic non-small-cell lung cancer. Details on this clone: It has no known antigen specificity. No per-base quality is available; no much larger clone lies one base away.

Here is what the overall study found, with its caveats: TCR clones derived from tumors expanded in peripheral blood after treatment with radiotherapy and ipilimumab. The strongest predictors of response were reported to be early dynamic shifts in blood T cell clones along with a rise in serum interferon-beta following radiation.

Library preparation employed the immunoSEQ multiplex PCR assay. TCRdb carries this immuneACCESS record with in-frame sequences only. Its versions omit some clonotypes, under half of them owing to an unresolved V gene in the studies checked, with the rest unexplained. The sample table shows 70,000 to 90,000 clones, and more than 60% are seen once. Together, the top ten hold 22% of the sample. Sequenced here: peripheral blood, sampled from a patient treated with radiotherapy plus ipilimumab. This TCR derives from a human donor with non-small cell lung cancer whose response to radiotherapy plus ipilimumab could not be evaluated. Some clones in this sample may be carry-over from other donors' samples.

The nucleotide sequence is TGCGCCAGCAGCTTGACCGGGGGGGGAGCAGAGACCCAGTACTTC. Translated, this is CASSLTGGGAETQYF. The chain is made from TRBV5-1 and TRBJ2-5, with 8 bases matching TRBD2. Including the terminal cysteine and phenylalanine, the CDR3 comprises 15 residues. Solely the CDR3 DNA is kept, with 45 bases framed from the first base. The V end gives up 1 base and the J end 4 bases, leaving 6 bases in the junction not matched to a gene. The germline V gene sets CDR1 to SGHRS and CDR2 to YFSETQ. Reference TRBV5-1 and TRBJ2-5 genes cover what lies past the CDR3, so the full variable domain is KAGVTQTPRYLIKTRGQQVTLSCSPISGHRSVSWYQQTPGQGLQFLFEYFSETQRNKGNFPGRFSGRQFSNSRSEMNVSTLELGDSALYLCASSLTGGGAETQYFGPGTRLLVL.